Presented here are 14 T cell receptor beta chains from one specimen sequenced in a study of monozygotic twins with inflammatory bowel disease. TCRdb processed the 5' RACE reads again and assigns one entry to each CDR3 protein, with no DNA. The sample's table shows approximately 300,000 distinct CDR3 sequences. Sequenced: blood. The source is a human donor with ulcerative colitis or Crohn's disease, or a healthy co-twin of an affected twin (not recorded which).

The chain is built from TRBV30 and TRBJ2-2. Germline V gene lookup returns CDR1 GTSNPN and CDR2 SVGIG (reference sequence). There are 13 residues in the CDR3. Here the CDR3 reads CAWSGSGPGELFF.

The chain recombines TRBV2 with TRBJ1-3; TCRdb designates TRBD1, a call that cannot be tested without DNA. The germline V gene encodes CDR1 SNHLY and CDR2 FYNNEI. CDR3 length equals 15 residues. The chain's CDR3 is CASSEGQGRGNTIYF.

The V gene is TRBV9, the J gene TRBJ1-6. The CDR3 sequence is 14 residues long. CDR1 SGDLS and CDR2 YYNGEE come from the germline V gene. The chain's CDR3 is CASSVAQGGSPLHF.

This chain connects TRBV28 to TRBJ2-7; TCRdb indicates TRBD2, and absent DNA this call remains unverified. There are 15 residues in the CDR3. Germline CDR1 is MDHEN and CDR2 is SYDVKM. The CDR3 loop reads CASTGTSRDLYEQYF.

The CDR3 is CASSLVGNTIYF. This chain joins TRBV7-2 and TRBJ1-3. Germline V gene sequence: CDR1 SGHTA, CDR2 FQGNSA. The CDR3 is made up of 12 amino acids.

This rearrangement joins TRBV27 to TRBJ1-1. Looked up from germline, CDR1 is MNHEY and CDR2 is SMNVEV (reference sequence). The CDR3 has 14 amino acids. The CDR3 spells CASSLTAFNTEAFF.

The V and J genes are TRBV20-1 and TRBJ2-7. The CDR3 is 11 amino acids. CDR1 is DFQATT and CDR2 is SNEGSKA in the germline V gene (reference sequence). Here the CDR3 reads CSARTAYEQYF.

The rearrangement uses TRBV20-1 and TRBJ2-1; the TRBD2 assignment by TCRdb is unverifiable without DNA. The germline gives CDR1 DFQATT, CDR2 SNEGSKA (reference sequence). The CDR3 extends over 13 amino acids. This CDR3 is CSAKRGGNNEQFF.

The chain joins TRBV7-9 to TRBJ2-7; TCRdb gives TRBD1 as the D gene, but with no DNA this cannot be confirmed. CDR1 and CDR2 from the germline V gene are SEHNR and FQNEAQ (reference sequence). CDR3 length: 16 residues. The chain's CDR3 is CASSRTGTGLTYEQYF.

The gene calls are TRBV18 and TRBJ1-3; TCRdb's D call of TRBD1 is untestable without DNA. Looked up from germline, CDR1 is KGHSH and CDR2 is LQKENI. This CDR3 spans 16 amino acids. CDR3 sequence reads: CASSVGQGHSGNTIYF.

The V gene is TRBV3-1, the J gene TRBJ2-3; absent DNA, TCRdb's TRBD2 call cannot be checked. Per the germline V gene, CDR1 is LGHDT and CDR2 is YNNKEL (reference sequence). This CDR3 is 17 amino acids long. The CDR3 sequence: CASSQDRGLASTDTQYF.

V and J are TRBV24-1 and TRBJ2-2; the D call of TRBD1 rests on TCRdb alone, since no DNA is present to check it. This CDR3 contains 16 residues. Germline assignment: CDR1 KGHDR and CDR2 SFDVKD. CDR3 protein: CATSDTPGQWTGELFF.

The CDR3 loop reads CASSKGGGGGGETEAFF. The chain uses TRBV21-1 and TRBJ1-1. TRBV21-1 is designated a pseudogene. This CDR3 is built from 17 residues.

The CDR3 reads CASRNGGHSGNTIYF. The V gene is TRBV28, the J gene TRBJ1-3; the D call from TCRdb, TRBD1, cannot be confirmed without DNA. The CDR3 has 15 residues. Germline CDR1 reads MDHEN; CDR2 reads SYDVKM.